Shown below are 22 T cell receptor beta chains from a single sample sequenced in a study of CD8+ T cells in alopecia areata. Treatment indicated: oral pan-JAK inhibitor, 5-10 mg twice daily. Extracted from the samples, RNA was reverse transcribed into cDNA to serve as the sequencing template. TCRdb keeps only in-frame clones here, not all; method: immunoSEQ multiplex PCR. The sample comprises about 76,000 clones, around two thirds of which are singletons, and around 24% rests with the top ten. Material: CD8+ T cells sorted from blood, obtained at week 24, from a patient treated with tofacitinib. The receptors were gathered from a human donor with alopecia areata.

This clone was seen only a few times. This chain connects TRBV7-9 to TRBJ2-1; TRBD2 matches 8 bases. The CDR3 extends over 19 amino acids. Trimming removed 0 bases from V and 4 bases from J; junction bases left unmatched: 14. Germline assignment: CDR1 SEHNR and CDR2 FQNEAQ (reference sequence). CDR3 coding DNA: TGTGCCAGCAGCTTAGCAGGGTGGCTAGCGGGCGGCTGGTACAATGAGCAGTTCTTC. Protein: CASSLAGWLAGGWYNEQFF.

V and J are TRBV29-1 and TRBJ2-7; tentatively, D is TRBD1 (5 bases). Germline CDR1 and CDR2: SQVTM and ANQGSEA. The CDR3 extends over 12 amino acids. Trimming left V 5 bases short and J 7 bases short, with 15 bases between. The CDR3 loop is CSVLGPPSEQYF. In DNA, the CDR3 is TGCAGCGTTCTGGGGCCCCCTTCGGAGCAGTACTTC.

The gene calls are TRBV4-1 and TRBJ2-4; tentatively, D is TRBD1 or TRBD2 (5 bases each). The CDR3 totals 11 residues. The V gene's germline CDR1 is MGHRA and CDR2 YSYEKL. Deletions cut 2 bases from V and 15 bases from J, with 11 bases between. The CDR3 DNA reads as TGCGCCAGCAGCCAACTAGGGGAGACGTACTTC. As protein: CASSQLGETYF.

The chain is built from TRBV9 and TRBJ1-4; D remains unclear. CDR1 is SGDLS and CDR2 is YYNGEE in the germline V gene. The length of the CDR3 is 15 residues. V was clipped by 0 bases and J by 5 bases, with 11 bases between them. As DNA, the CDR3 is TGTGCCAGCAGCGTAGCTGGCTCCGAGAATGAAAAACTGTTTTTT. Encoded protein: CASSVAGSENEKLFF.

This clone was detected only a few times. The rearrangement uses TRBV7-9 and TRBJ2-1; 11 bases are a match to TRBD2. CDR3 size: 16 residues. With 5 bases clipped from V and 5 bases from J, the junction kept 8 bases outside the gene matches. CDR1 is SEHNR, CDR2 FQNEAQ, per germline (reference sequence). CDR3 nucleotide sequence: TGTGCCAGCAGCCGACAGGGACTAGCGGCCCACAATGAGCAGTTCTTC. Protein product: CASSRQGLAAHNEQFF. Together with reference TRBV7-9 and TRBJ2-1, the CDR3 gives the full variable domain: DTGVSQNPRHKITKRGQNVTFRCDPISEHNRLYWYRQTLGQGPEFLTYFQNEAQLEKSRLLSDRFSAERPKGSFSTLEIQRTEQGDSAMYLCASSRQGLAAHNEQFFGPGTRLTVL.

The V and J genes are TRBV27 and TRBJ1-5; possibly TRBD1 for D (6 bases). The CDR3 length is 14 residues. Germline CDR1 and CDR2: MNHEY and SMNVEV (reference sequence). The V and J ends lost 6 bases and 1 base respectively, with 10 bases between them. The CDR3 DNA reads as TGTGCCAGCAGAATACAGGGAAGCAATCAGCCCCAGCATTTT. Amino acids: CASRIQGSNQPQHF.

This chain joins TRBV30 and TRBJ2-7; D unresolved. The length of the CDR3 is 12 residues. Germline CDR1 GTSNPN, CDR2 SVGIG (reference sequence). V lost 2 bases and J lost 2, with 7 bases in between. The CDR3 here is CAWSLLPYEQYF. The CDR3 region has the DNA TGTGCCTGGAGTCTCCTCCCCTACGAGCAGTACTTC. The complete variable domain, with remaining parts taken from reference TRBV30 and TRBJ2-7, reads SQTIHQWPATLVQPVGSPLSLECTVEGTSNPNLYWYRQAAGRGLQLLFYSVGIGQISSEVPQNLSASRPQDRQFILSSKKLLLSDSGFYLCAWSLLPYEQYFGPGTRLTVT.

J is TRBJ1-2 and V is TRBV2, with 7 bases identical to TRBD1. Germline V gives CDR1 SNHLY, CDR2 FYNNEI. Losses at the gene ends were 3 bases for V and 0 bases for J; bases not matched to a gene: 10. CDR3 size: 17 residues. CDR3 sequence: CASSEGDLGTANYGYTF. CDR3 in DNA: TGTGCCAGCAGTGAGGGGGACCTCGGGACAGCTAACTATGGCTACACCTTC.

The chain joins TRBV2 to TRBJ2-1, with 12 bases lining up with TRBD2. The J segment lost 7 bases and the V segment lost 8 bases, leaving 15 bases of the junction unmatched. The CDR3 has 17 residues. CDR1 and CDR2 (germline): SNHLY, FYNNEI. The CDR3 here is CASSRLAGVRSGNEQFF. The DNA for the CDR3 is TGTGCCAGCTCCAGACTAGCGGGAGTTCGGAGCGGTAATGAGCAGTTCTTC.

The CDR3 spells CAWGRVNEQFF. Here the CDR3 DNA reads TGTGCCTGGGGACGGGTCAATGAGCAGTTCTTC. The chain uses TRBV30 and TRBJ2-1; D not certain. CDR1 and CDR2 from the germline V gene are GTSNPN and SVGIG (reference sequence). The CDR3 is made up of 11 amino acids. The V and J ends lost 5 bases and 6 bases respectively, with 8 bases between them.

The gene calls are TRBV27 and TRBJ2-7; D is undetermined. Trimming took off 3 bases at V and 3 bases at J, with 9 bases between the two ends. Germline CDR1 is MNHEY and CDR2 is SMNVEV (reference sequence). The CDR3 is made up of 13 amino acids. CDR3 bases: TGTGCCAGCAGTTTTGGGCTAGACTACGAGCAGTACTTC. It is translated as CASSFGLDYEQYF.

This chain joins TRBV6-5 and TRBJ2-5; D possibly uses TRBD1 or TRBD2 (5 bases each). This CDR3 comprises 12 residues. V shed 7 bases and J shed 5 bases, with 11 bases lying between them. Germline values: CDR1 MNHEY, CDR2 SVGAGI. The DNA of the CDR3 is TGTGCCAGCAAGGGACCAGGGGAGACCCAGTACTTC. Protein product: CASKGPGETQYF.

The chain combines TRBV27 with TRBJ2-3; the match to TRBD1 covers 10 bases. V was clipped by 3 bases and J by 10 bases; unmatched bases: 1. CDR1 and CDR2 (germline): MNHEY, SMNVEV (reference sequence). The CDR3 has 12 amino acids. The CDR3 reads CASSLTGGSQYF. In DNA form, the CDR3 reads TGTGCCAGCAGTTTGACAGGGGGCTCGCAGTATTTT.

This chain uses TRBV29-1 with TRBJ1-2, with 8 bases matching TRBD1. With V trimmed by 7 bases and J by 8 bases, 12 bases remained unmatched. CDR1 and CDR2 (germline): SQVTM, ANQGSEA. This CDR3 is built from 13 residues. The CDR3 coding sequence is TGCAGCGGCTTGCGCGTGACAGGGGACGGCTACACCTTC. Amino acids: CSGLRVTGDGYTF.

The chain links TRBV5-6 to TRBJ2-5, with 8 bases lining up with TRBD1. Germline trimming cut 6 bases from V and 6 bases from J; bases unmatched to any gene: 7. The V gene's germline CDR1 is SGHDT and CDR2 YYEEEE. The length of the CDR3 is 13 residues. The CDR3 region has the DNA TGTGCCAGCATCTCGCAGGGGGCGAAGACCCAGTACTTC. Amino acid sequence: CASISQGAKTQYF.

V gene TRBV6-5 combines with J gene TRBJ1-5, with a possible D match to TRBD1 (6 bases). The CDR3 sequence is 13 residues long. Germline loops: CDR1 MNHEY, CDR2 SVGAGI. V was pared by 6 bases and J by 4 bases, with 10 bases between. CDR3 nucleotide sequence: TGTGCCAGCAGACCACAGGGAAATCAGCCCCAGCATTTT. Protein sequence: CASRPQGNQPQHF.

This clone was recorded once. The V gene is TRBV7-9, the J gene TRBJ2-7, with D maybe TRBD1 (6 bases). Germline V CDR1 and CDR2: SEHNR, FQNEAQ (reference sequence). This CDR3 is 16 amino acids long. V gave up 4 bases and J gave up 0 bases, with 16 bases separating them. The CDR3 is CASSSTRTASSYEQYF. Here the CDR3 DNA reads TGTGCCAGCAGCTCGACCCGGACAGCTTCCTCCTACGAGCAGTACTTC.

CDR3 in DNA: TGTGCCAGCAGCGTAGGGGGGACAGCCGAGCAGTACTTC. Translation: CASSVGGTAEQYF. The chain employs TRBV9 and TRBJ2-7; 7 bases are shared with TRBD1. The trim removed 0 bases at V and 6 bases at J, leaving 3 bases unmatched. The length of the CDR3 is 13 residues. Germline values: CDR1 SGDLS, CDR2 YYNGEE.

The CDR3 protein is CASSSQGLVYEQYF. CDR3 in DNA: TGTGCCAGCAGTTCACAGGGGTTGGTCTACGAGCAGTACTTC. The V call is TRBV28, the J call TRBJ2-7; 7 bases agree with TRBD1. Germline values: CDR1 MDHEN, CDR2 SYDVKM. J lost 3 bases, V lost 4 bases, and 6 bases had no gene match. The CDR3 spans 14 residues.

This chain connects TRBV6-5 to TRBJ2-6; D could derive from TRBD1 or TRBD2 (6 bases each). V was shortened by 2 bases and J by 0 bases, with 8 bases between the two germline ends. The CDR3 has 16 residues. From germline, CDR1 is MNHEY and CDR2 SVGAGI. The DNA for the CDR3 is TGTGCCAGCAGTTACGAGGGGGGCTCTGGGGCCAACGTCCTGACTTTC. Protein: CASSYEGGSGANVLTF.

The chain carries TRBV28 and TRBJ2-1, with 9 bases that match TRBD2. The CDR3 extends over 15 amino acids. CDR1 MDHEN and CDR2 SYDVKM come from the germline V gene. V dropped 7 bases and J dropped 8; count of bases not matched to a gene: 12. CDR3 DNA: TGTGCCAGCACAAACGGACTAGCGCCGTGGGATGAGCAGTTCTTC. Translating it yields CASTNGLAPWDEQFF.

The chain's CDR3 is CASSFPGGHSSYNEQFF. CDR3 coding DNA: TGCGCCAGCAGCTTCCCCGGTGGACATAGCTCCTACAATGAGCAGTTCTTC. The rearrangement links TRBV5-1 to TRBJ2-1; D possibly corresponds to TRBD1 (5 bases). This CDR3 is built from 17 residues. Germline CDR1 SGHRS, CDR2 YFSETQ. The V end was cut by 2 bases, the J end by 0 bases, with 15 bases between.